This T cell receptor beta chain was captured in a study of blood T cell repertoires in COVID-19. Study-level background: Samples representing acute and convalescent COVID-19 were sourced from the United States, Italy and Spain. PBMCs, B-cell-depleted T cells, or T cells provided the cDNA or gDNA that made up the material.

As concerns this clone: One end of the junction varies from germline; a read error may be responsible.

The CDR3 is 11 residues long. Germline V CDR1 and CDR2: DFQATT, SNEGSKA (reference sequence). In the original analysis: From reference gene primer amplification, estimates of nucleated cell counts were derived. Measured with immunoSEQ multiplex PCR; TCRdb has only the in-frame clones, and not every one. That table furnishes V, J and clone size, whereas the DNA furnished D and trimming. The sample holds 210,000 or so clones, 65% to 90% seen once. It was during active infection that Seattle patients were enrolled and then longitudinally followed. This TCR was recovered from a man aged 45 to 65 with COVID-19, enrolled during active disease. The genes are TRBV20-1 and TRBJ2-7, with 9 bases fitting TRBD1. The material sequenced was peripheral blood. Written as DNA, the CDR3 is TGCAGTGCTCGAAGGGCGGACAGGGGTAACTTC. It encodes CSARRADRGNF.